This note documents a single TCR beta chain sequence. Its antigen is unidentified. The sample carries other DNA sequences with the same CDR3. V lost 0 bases to trimming and J lost 2 bases, with 5 bases between them. Germline V gives CDR1 SGHDT, CDR2 YYEEEE. The CDR3 has 13 residues. These data belong to a study of shared clonotypes between healthy human individuals. Findings and caveats of the study: A reduction in generation probabilities was seen for non-shared clonotypes relative to those shared by all four donors. Sampling used blood alone; tissue repertoires probably differ.

Naive CD8 isolation took CD45RO-negative cells positively selected for CCR7 and excluded terminally differentiated effector memory CD45RA+ cells. Some clones are missing from TCRdb's copy, which holds only in-frame ones; the method was immunoSEQ multiplex PCR. This sample yields about 2 million clones, of which roughly 94% are seen a single time; more than 0.9% belongs to the top ten. The receptor was isolated from a man younger than 35 in good health. The chain is built from TRBV5-6 and TRBJ2-5, with TRBD2 as a possible D gene (5 bases). The sequenced material came from naive CD8+ T cells sorted from blood. For the CDR3, the DNA is TGTGCCAGCAGCTTGGGAGGGCAAGAGACCCAGTACTTC. Translation: CASSLGGQETQYF.